This T cell receptor (beta chain) originates from a study of shared clonotypes between healthy human individuals. The donors, healthy adults who were HIV-negative, had experienced no recent acute infections or vaccinations. Replicate PCRs run on sorted subsets employed 200 ng DNA, around 31,000 T cell genomes. Libraries were prepared by immunoSEQ multiplex PCR; TCRdb keeps only in-frame clonotypes and omits some of them. The sample has under 2,500,000 clones; approximately 95% are singletons. For this clone: The antigen remains undetermined.

Germline assignment: CDR1 SNHLY and CDR2 FYNNEI. Trimming removed 7 bases from V and 3 bases from J; junction bases left unmatched: 7. CDR3 length equals 15 residues. Overall study results and limits: Sampling was confined to blood; repertoires within tissues likely differ. Across several donors, naive CD4 shared roughly 5%, naive CD8 3.5% to 4%, memory CD4 2% to 2.5%, memory CD8 0.4% to 0.5%.

The chain is built from TRBV2 and TRBJ2-2, with 8 bases aligning to TRBD2. Sequencing used naive CD4+ T cells sorted from blood. Subset meaning: CD45RA+ positively selected. The clonotype originates from a man aged 18 to 30 in good health. The CDR3: CASTQREPDTGELFF. The DNA for the CDR3 is TGTGCCAGCACTCAGCGGGAGCCGGACACCGGGGAGCTGTTTTTT.